The 10 T cell receptor beta chains below were found in one sample sequenced in a study of Ad26.COV2.S vaccination and SARS-CoV-2 variants. The assay was immunoSEQ multiplex PCR, and TCRdb's table has in-frame clones only and misses some. This table has tens of thousands of clones, roughly 84% appearing once. The sample in question was peripheral blood, obtained after recovery from COVID-19. These receptors all come from a human donor who had recovered from COVID-19.

The chain joins TRBV18 to TRBJ1-1; tentative D call: TRBD1 (5 bases). Germline V lookup: CDR1 KGHSH, CDR2 LQKENI. The CDR3 totals 12 residues. Between the trimmed V and J ends, which lost 2 bases and 6 bases, there was a span of 7 bases. The CDR3 protein is CASSPGHPEAFF. The CDR3 nucleotides are TGTGCCAGCTCACCAGGACACCCTGAAGCTTTCTTT.

The chain joins TRBV28 to TRBJ2-7; D possibly corresponds to TRBD2 (6 bases). V was cut by 8 bases and J by 4 bases, with 18 bases left in between. Germline-derived CDR1 and CDR2 are MDHEN and SYDVKM. The CDR3 contains 14 residues. CDR3 protein: CASEASGRGYEQYF. CDR3 nucleotide sequence: TGTGCCAGCGAGGCATCCGGGAGAGGGTACGAGCAGTACTTC.

The gene calls are TRBV19 and TRBJ2-1, with TRBD2 identical over 13 bases. The CDR3 runs to 15 residues. With V trimmed by 5 bases and J by 7 bases, 5 bases remained unmatched. Germline assignment: CDR1 LNHDA and CDR2 SQIVND (reference sequence). CDR3 loop: CASSGGLAGWNEQFF. CDR3 nucleotides: TGTGCCAGTAGTGGGGGACTAGCGGGGTGGAATGAGCAGTTCTTC.

This clone was seen once. The chain's CDR3 is CASSSRTATNEKLFF. The DNA for the CDR3 is TGTGCCAGCAGCTCCAGGACAGCAACTAATGAAAAACTGTTTTTT. The chain carries TRBV7-9 and TRBJ1-4; a possible D gene is TRBD1 (6 bases). Deletions cut 4 bases from V and 0 bases from J, with 9 bases between. Germline assignment: CDR1 SEHNR and CDR2 FQNEAQ (reference sequence). The CDR3 sequence is 15 residues long.

This chain connects TRBV7-9 to TRBJ1-2; D may be TRBD1 (6 bases). V was cut by 5 bases and J by 6 bases, with 10 bases left in between. The germline V gene encodes CDR1 SEHNR and CDR2 FQNEAQ (reference sequence). The CDR3 contains 12 residues. The CDR3 reads CASSLNRDGYTF. In DNA form, the CDR3 reads TGTGCCAGCAGCCTTAACAGGGATGGCTACACCTTC.

The J gene is TRBJ2-7, the V gene TRBV3-1 (or the pseudogene TRBV3-2); D not certain. Germline assignment: CDR1 LGHDT and CDR2 YNNKEL (reference sequence). The V gene lost 8 bases and the J gene lost 2 bases, with 16 bases spanning the gap. CDR3 length: 14 residues. The CDR3 DNA follows: TGTGCCAGCCTTGGGTCGGGCCCCCCCTACGAGCAGTACTTC. Translation gives CASLGSGPPYEQYF.

The CDR3 DNA reads TGTGCCAGCGGGACAGGGGCCCACTATGGCTACACCTTC. This sequence encodes CASGTGAHYGYTF. The chain couples TRBV19 to TRBJ1-2; TRBD1 matches 10 bases. The germline CDR1 and CDR2 sequences are LNHDA and SQIVND (reference sequence). Losses at the gene ends were 9 bases for V and 3 bases for J; bases not matched to a gene: 4. The CDR3 covers 13 residues.

This clone was observed once. This chain uses TRBV28 with TRBJ1-2, with D uncertain. The V gene lost 8 bases and the J gene lost 4 bases, with 20 bases spanning the gap. The CDR3 is 15 amino acids. The germline V gene encodes CDR1 MDHEN and CDR2 SYDVKM. The CDR3 loop is CASLDSGHTSYGYTF. The CDR3 region has the DNA TGTGCCAGCCTAGACTCCGGTCATACTAGCTATGGCTACACCTTC.

V usage is TRBV13 and J usage is TRBJ2-7, with TRBD2 matching 11 bases. Germline trimming cut 5 bases from V and 3 bases from J; bases unmatched to any gene: 12. The CDR3 spans 17 residues. Germline values: CDR1 PRHDT, CDR2 FYEKMQ (reference sequence). The chain's CDR3 is CASSLRGSGRAFYEQYF. The CDR3 DNA reads TGTGCCAGCAGCCTTAGGGGTAGCGGGAGGGCCTTCTACGAGCAGTACTTC.

In its sample, this clone was seen a few times. The chain has TRBV11-3 and TRBJ1-5; no reliable D call. The V end was cut by 0 bases, the J end by 6 bases, with 6 bases between. The CDR3 loop spans 13 amino acids. In germline, CDR1 is SGHNT, CDR2 YENEEA. This chain's CDR3 is CASSLDLGQPQHF. In DNA form, the CDR3 reads TGTGCCAGCAGCTTAGATCTCGGTCAGCCCCAGCATTTT.